The clone carrying this T cell receptor beta chain was detected once. The sample is drawn from a study of blood T cell repertoires in COVID-19. For the study at large: PBMCs, B-cell-depleted T cells, or T cells were the source of the cDNA or gDNA that made up the material.

Per the study methods: Reference gene primer amplification yielded estimated nucleated cell counts. The protocol was immunoSEQ multiplex PCR, while the TCRdb copy is restricted to in-frame clones and leaves out a portion. D and trimming come from the DNA, and the V and J calls and clone size come from that table. The repertoire consists of about 70,000 clones, with more than 80% occurring once and the leading ten covering around 40%. Trimming removed 7 bases at V and 6 bases at J, with 16 bases between. The CDR3 has 13 residues. Germline V gives CDR1 SGDLS, CDR2 YYNGEE. The sequencing input was peripheral blood. This chain links TRBV9 with TRBJ1-1; tentatively, D is TRBD1 (5 bases). This receptor was taken from a woman of 80 years or more with active or convalescent COVID-19. DNA for the CDR3: TGTGCCAGCCGCGCCCTGGGGGGAGCTGAAGCTTTCTTT. Protein product: CASRALGGAEAFF.